This T cell receptor beta chain comes out of a study of T cell responses to AZD1222 COVID-19 vaccine. Findings of the study overall: The study reported that nearly half of spike-specific TCRs target unmutated variant regions. Only five or six AZD1222 recipients were seropositive at baseline. Spike-specific TCR breadth and depth went up after people got two AZD1222 doses.

The ends lost 5 bases at V and 13 bases at J; junction bases unmatched: 12. The CDR3 contains 15 residues. Germline V gene data show CDR1 as SEHNR and CDR2 as FQNEAQ (reference sequence). Here immunoSEQ multiplex PCR was the method, and the copy in TCRdb shows in-frame clones only, minus some. Of more than 140,000 clones in the sample, about 90% were seen once. In the case of this clone: Antigen unknown.

The sequence was obtained from an adult in good health. Here the sequenced sample was peripheral blood, taken on day 0 of AZD1222 vaccination. The rearrangement joins TRBV7-9 to TRBJ2-1; TRBD1 aligns across 12 bases. In nucleotides, the CDR3 is TGTGCCAGCAGCGCCCGGGACAGGGGGCGCGAGGGCCAGTTCTTC. Translating it yields CASSARDRGREGQFF.